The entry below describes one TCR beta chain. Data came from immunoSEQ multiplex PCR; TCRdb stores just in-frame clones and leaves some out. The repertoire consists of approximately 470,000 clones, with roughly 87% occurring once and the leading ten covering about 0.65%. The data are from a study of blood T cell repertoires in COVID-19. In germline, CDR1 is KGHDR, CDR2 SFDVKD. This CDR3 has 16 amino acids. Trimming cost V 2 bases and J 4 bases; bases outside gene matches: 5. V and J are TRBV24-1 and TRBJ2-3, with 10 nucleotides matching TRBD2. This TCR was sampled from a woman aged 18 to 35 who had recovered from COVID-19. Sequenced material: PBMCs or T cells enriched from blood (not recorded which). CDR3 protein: CATSDSSGGAADTQYF. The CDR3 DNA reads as TGTGCCACCAGTGATTCCAGCGGGGGGGCCGCAGATACGCAGTATTTT.